The rows below give T cell receptor beta chains drawn from one sample of a study of technical replicates of blood from a few donors. Method: immunoSEQ multiplex PCR; TCRdb's copy keeps in-frame clones and lacks some. There are around 80,000 clones in the sample; less than 95% occur only once, and 0.38% lies in the top ten. Sample: T cells isolated from PBMCs. The receptors here all came from a human donor in good health. Each CDR3 is given with its conserved first and last residue. D genes are given only for firm matches.

CDR3 protein: CSAPQGYEQFF
CDR3 DNA: TGCAGTGCTCCACAGGGATATGAGCAGTTCTTC
J gene: TRBJ2-1
D gene: .
V gene: TRBV20-1

CDR3 protein: CASSLAENQPQHF
CDR3 DNA: TGTGCCAGCAGCTTAGCAGAGAATCAGCCCCAGCATTTT
J gene: TRBJ1-5
D gene: .
V gene: TRBV7-2

CDR3 protein: CASSYSPGLAGHEQFF
CDR3 DNA: TGTGCCAGCAGTTACTCTCCGGGACTAGCGGGACATGAGCAGTTCTTC
J gene: TRBJ2-1
D gene: TRBD2
V gene: TRBV6-5

CDR3 protein: CASSAQGRSSYEQYF
CDR3 DNA: TGTGCCAGTAGTGCACAGGGGAGGAGCTCCTACGAGCAGTACTTC
J gene: TRBJ2-7
D gene: .
V gene: TRBV19

CDR3 protein: CASSDGTSGRIGELFF
CDR3 DNA: TGTGCCAGCAGCGACGGGACTAGCGGGAGAATAGGGGAGCTGTTTTTT
J gene: TRBJ2-2
D gene: TRBD2
V gene: TRBV5-4

CDR3 protein: CSVGDFGEQYF
CDR3 DNA: TGCAGTGTCGGAGACTTTGGGGAGCAGTACTTC
J gene: TRBJ2-7
D gene: .
V gene: TRBV20-1

CDR3 protein: CASSLLGLPGLSSYF
CDR3 DNA: TGTGCCAGCAGCCTCCTAGGGCTACCGGGACTTTCATCGTATTTT
J gene: TRBJ2-3
D gene: .
V gene: TRBV7-9

CDR3 protein: CASSVAVGGWEQFF
CDR3 DNA: TGTGCCAGCAGTGTAGCTGTGGGGGGTTGGGAGCAGTTCTTC
J gene: TRBJ2-1
D gene: .
V gene: TRBV25-1

CDR3 protein: CASSPRLASTDTQYF
CDR3 DNA: TGTGCCAGCAGCCCGCGACTAGCGTCCACAGATACGCAGTATTTT
J gene: TRBJ2-3
D gene: TRBD2
V gene: TRBV11-2

CDR3 protein: CASSATVYEQYF
CDR3 DNA: TGTGCCAGCAGTGCCACTGTCTACGAGCAGTACTTC
J gene: TRBJ2-7
D gene: .
V gene: TRBV27

CDR3 protein: CASSCPGQGKYSNQPQHF
CDR3 DNA: TGTGCCAGCAGCTGTCCGGGACAGGGGAAATATAGCAATCAGCCCCAGCATTTT
J gene: TRBJ1-5
D gene: TRBD1
V gene: TRBV7-3

CDR3 protein: CASSSGLAGGSGELFF
CDR3 DNA: TGTGCCAGCAGCTCGGGACTAGCGGGAGGATCCGGGGAGCTGTTTTTT
J gene: TRBJ2-2
D gene: TRBD2
V gene: TRBV7-3

CDR3 protein: CASSVADFDGYTF
CDR3 DNA: TGTGCCAGCAGCGTAGCCGACTTCGATGGCTACACCTTC
J gene: TRBJ1-2
D gene: .
V gene: TRBV9

CDR3 protein: CAWSTGHFYGYTF
CDR3 DNA: TGTGCCTGGAGTACGGGACATTTCTATGGCTACACCTTC
J gene: TRBJ1-2
D gene: .
V gene: TRBV30